Listed here is a single T cell receptor beta chain. No antigen is known for it. The data were taken from a study of T cells in Graves' hyperthyroidism and ophthalmopathy. Study in general: Before any treatment, at initial diagnosis, peripheral blood was collected. Whole-study findings and limits: The model foresaw ophthalmopathy a median 6.5 months prior to onset.

RNA transcripts gave rise to amplified TCR beta CDR3 regions. HTBI primers were employed in a first-round RT-PCR of the TCR CDR3. A single record per CDR3 protein comes from TCRdb applying MiXCR to the multiplex PCR reads. Altogether some 560,000 distinct CDR3 sequences are present, around 14% being singletons, with the ten largest covering around 7.8%. The CDR3 consists of 15 residues. The germline V gene encodes CDR1 SEHNR and CDR2 FQNEAQ (reference sequence). With V trimmed by 3 bases and J by 5 bases, 7 bases remained unmatched. Diagnostic decisions used clinical symptoms, serum thyroxine and TRAb, thyroid ultrasound and orbital computed tomography.

The receptor was derived from a woman aged 25-40 years with Graves' hyperthyroidism. This chain connects TRBV7-9 to TRBJ2-5; 9 bases line up with TRBD2. Source material: blood. CDR3 in DNA: TGTGCCAGCAGCTTTCCGACTAGCGGCGACGAGACCCAGTACTTC. It yields the protein CASSFPTSGDETQYF.